This T cell receptor beta chain was obtained from a study of CD8 T cells in ankylosing spondylitis. Study conclusions and caveats: Several of the motif variants were reported before in synovial fluid and blood from reactive arthritis. The study identified a TCR beta motif of under ten highly homologous variants that appeared characteristic of ankylosing spondylitis blood.

With molecular barcodes, quantitative 5'-RACE was used to make the TCR beta libraries. MiXCR, applied by TCRdb to the 5' RACE reads, yields one record per CDR3 protein. Among hundreds of thousands of distinct CDR3 sequences listed, roughly 10% were seen once. The sample holds a few counts of this clonotype. As yet, its antigen is unknown. The germline V and J ends were trimmed by 5 bases and 2 bases, with 9 bases remaining between them. The CDR3 has 12 residues. The germline gives CDR1 DFQATT, CDR2 SNEGSKA (reference sequence). The chain recombines TRBV20-1 with TRBJ2-5, with D perhaps TRBD1 or TRBD2 (5 bases each). The sample consisted of blood, either unsorted or a sorted T cell fraction (not recorded which). The clonotype was recovered from a male donor with ankylosing spondylitis. The CDR3, as DNA: TGCAGTGCTGAGGGACGGCAAGAGACCCAGTACTTC. This encodes CSAEGRQETQYF.